The 2 T cell receptor beta chains below come from one sample, sequenced in a study. One entry per CDR3 protein, called by TCRdb with MiXCR from the 5' RACE reads. Of roughly 50,000 distinct CDR3 sequences detected, approximately 23% appear once; the ten largest clones hold 3.2%. The sequencing sample was made of tumor-infiltrating naive CD4+ T cells sorted from the breast tumor. The subset here: naive CD4+ T cells, CD4+CD45RA+CD25-. These receptors all stem from a female donor with breast cancer.

This clonotype was recorded at least ten times. The chain combines TRBV4-1 with TRBJ2-6; TRBD2 aligns across 11 bases. The CDR3 has 18 amino acids. J was trimmed by 4 bases and V by 4 bases; bases with no gene match: 9. Germline V gives CDR1 MGHRA, CDR2 YSYEKL. The CDR3 reads CASSRPTSGRRGANVLTF. DNA of the CDR3: TGCGCCAGCAGCCGCCCTACTAGCGGGAGACGAGGGGCCAACGTCCTGACTTTC.

This chain joins TRBV6-5 and TRBJ2-1; maybe TRBD2 (7 bases). This CDR3 has 15 amino acids. Per germline, CDR1 MNHEY and CDR2 SVGAGI. The germline V and J ends were trimmed by 7 bases and 9 bases, with 22 bases remaining between them. In DNA form, the CDR3 reads TGTGCCAGCACGAAAGGGGGAGGGGGGGTAGGTGAGCAGTTCTTC. Encoded protein: CASTKGGGGVGEQFF.